The 7 T cell receptor beta chains presented below share a single source sample, sequenced in a study of monozygotic twins with inflammatory bowel disease. Following a re-call of the 5' RACE reads, TCRdb has one entry per CDR3 protein and lacks DNA. The ten top clones account for around 2.3%, within a sample of approximately 400,000 distinct CDR3 sequences. Material: blood. All receptors derive from a human donor with ulcerative colitis or Crohn's disease, or a healthy co-twin of an affected twin (not recorded which).

The chain's CDR3 is CASSLTSAYSYEQYF. The chain carries TRBV7-2 and TRBJ2-7; TCRdb lists TRBD2, though no DNA is available to test this call. Per the germline V gene, CDR1 is SGHTA and CDR2 is FQGNSA. This CDR3 is 15 amino acids long. The full variable domain, rest sourced from reference TRBV7-2 and TRBJ2-7, is GAGVSQSPSNKVTEKGKDVELRCDPISGHTALYWYRQSLGQGLEFLIYFQGNSAPDKSGLPSDRFSAERTGGSVSTLTIQRTQQEDSAVYLCASSLTSAYSYEQYFGPGTRLTVT.

V gene TRBV5-1 combines with J gene TRBJ1-4; the TCRdb D gene call, TRBD1, has no DNA to confirm it. The CDR3 extends over 15 amino acids. Germline CDR1 and CDR2: SGHRS and YFSETQ. CDR3 region: CASSAGVVKNEKLFF.

The CDR3 sequence: CASSLNDLPYTGELFF. V gene TRBV5-6 combines with J gene TRBJ2-2. Germline CDR1 reads SGHDT; CDR2 reads YYEEEE. The CDR3 is 16 residues long.

V usage is TRBV3-1 and J usage is TRBJ1-1. The CDR3 length is 13 residues. CDR1 and CDR2 from the germline V gene are LGHDT and YNNKEL (reference sequence). The CDR3 reads CASSQRKSTEAFF.

The chain combines TRBV28 with TRBJ2-2; lacking DNA, the TRBD2 call made by TCRdb goes unchecked. The V gene's germline CDR1 is MDHEN and CDR2 SYDVKM. The CDR3 extends over 15 amino acids. This chain's CDR3 is CASTLSPAGHGELFF.

V usage is TRBV6-1 and J usage is TRBJ2-6; TCRdb lists TRBD1, though no DNA is available to test this call. The CDR3 runs 15 residues. Germline CDR1 reads MNHNS; CDR2 reads SASEGT. CDR3: CASSDRDRGANVLTF.

The chain couples TRBV19 to TRBJ2-7; TCRdb's D gene call, TRBD1, goes unchecked for lack of DNA. The CDR3 covers 16 residues. Germline CDR1 LNHDA, CDR2 SQIVND (reference sequence). CDR3 sequence: CASTPKGGAALGEQYF.